These T cell receptor beta chains were read from a single sample in a study of cytomegalovirus exposure and HLA in healthy donors. Profiling relied on immunoSEQ multiplex PCR, and the TCRdb table lists in-frame clones only, not all of them. In the table there are 100,000 to 150,000 clones, around two thirds of which are singletons. The sequenced material came from PBMCs. The receptor source for this set is a man aged 55 to 70 in good health and CMV-seropositive. The CDR3 runs from the conserved cysteine through the conserved F or W. A D gene is named only where the DNA matches it firmly. Clone size, where shown, is once, few, many, or a class for clones that have expanded.

clone size	D gene	J gene	V gene	CDR3 protein	CDR3 DNA
NA	NA	TRBJ2-5	TRBV14	CASSRLQGPPAQETQYF	TGTGCCAGCAGCCGCCTACAGGGACCCCCGGCCCAAGAGACCCAGTACTTC
NA	NA	TRBJ1-4	TRBV5-1	CASSLYGSRGEKLFF	TGCGCCAGCAGCTTATACGGCAGTAGAGGGGAAAAACTGTTTTTT
NA	TRBD2	TRBJ2-5	TRBV19	CASRLAGGKETQYF	TGTGCCAGTCGACTAGCGGGGGGAAAAGAGACCCAGTACTTC
NA	TRBD2	TRBJ2-5	TRBV7-9	CASSPGLAEETQYF	TGTGCCAGCAGCCCGGGACTAGCGGAAGAGACCCAGTACTTC
NA	NA	TRBJ1-6	TRBV7-9	CASSSRTKGSPLHF	TGTGCCAGCAGCTCAAGGACAAAAGGTTCACCCCTCCACTTT
NA	TRBD2	TRBJ2-3	TRBV9	CASSGVLAGPTDTQYF	TGTGCCAGCAGCGGCGTACTAGCGGGGCCCACAGATACGCAGTATTTT
NA	NA	TRBJ1-5	TRBV29-1	CSVVKGEGGNQPQHF	TGCAGCGTTGTAAAGGGGGAAGGAGGCAATCAGCCCCAGCATTTT
NA	NA	TRBJ1-4	TRBV4-1	CASSQEGRRRVSTNEKLFF	TGCGCCAGCAGCCAAGAAGGAAGGAGGAGGGTCTCAACTAATGAAAAACTGTTTTTT
once	NA	TRBJ1-3	TRBV15	CATSRATPGNTIYF	TGTGCCACCAGCAGAGCCACACCGGGAAACACCATATATTTT
once	NA	TRBJ2-1	TRBV15	CATSRDLEGEQFF	TGTGCCACCAGCAGAGATCTAGAGGGAGAGCAGTTCTTC
NA	NA	TRBJ2-2	TRBV5-1	CASSPTVNGELFF	TGCGCCAGCAGCCCGACTGTAAACGGGGAGCTGTTTTTT
NA	TRBD2	TRBJ2-3	TRBV5-1	CASSWSGGGTDTQYF	TGCGCCAGCAGCTGGAGCGGGGGGGGCACAGATACGCAGTATTTT
NA	NA	TRBJ1-2	TRBV6-5	CASSYSGGRANYGYTF	TGTGCCAGCAGTTACTCAGGCGGGAGGGCCAACTATGGCTACACCTTC
NA	TRBD1	TRBJ1-2	TRBV5-1	CASGLGTGVYGYTF	TGCGCCAGCGGTCTTGGGACAGGGGTCTATGGCTACACCTTC
NA	NA	TRBJ2-5	TRBV29-1	CSITWDTGRETQYF	TGCAGCATAACGTGGGACACGGGTAGAGAGACCCAGTACTTC
few	NA	TRBJ2-3	TRBV7-3	CASSRQVTDTQYF	TGTGCCAGCAGCCGACAGGTCACAGATACGCAGTATTTT
once	NA	TRBJ1-4	TRBV4-1	CASSQVWGTNEKLFF	TGCGCCAGCAGCCAAGTGTGGGGCACTAATGAAAAACTGTTTTTT
many	NA	TRBJ2-1	TRBV29-1	CSGGLRLGGEQFF	TGCAGCGGGGGACTGCGTCTAGGCGGTGAGCAGTTCTTC
NA	NA	TRBJ2-1	TRBV5-1	CASSLALAQNEQFF	TGCGCCAGCAGCTTGGCTTTGGCACAGAATGAGCAGTTCTTC
NA	NA	TRBJ1-1	TRBV28	CASTLSDTEAFF	TGTGCCAGCACCCTCTCAGACACTGAAGCTTTCTTT
NA	NA	TRBJ1-2	TRBV6-5	CASRPRGPSNYGYTF	TGTGCCAGCAGGCCCAGGGGCCCATCTAACTATGGCTACACCTTC
NA	NA	TRBJ1-3	TRBV2	CASSVLGPGNTIYF	TGTGCCAGCAGTGTATTGGGCCCTGGAAACACCATATATTTT
NA	TRBD1	TRBJ1-5	TRBV10-3	CAITPDRSNQPQHF	TGTGCCATCACCCCGGACAGGAGCAATCAGCCCCAGCATTTT
NA	TRBD2	TRBJ2-5	TRBV5-1	CASSGLAAKETQYF	TGCGCCAGCAGTGGACTAGCGGCAAAAGAGACCCAGTACTTC
NA	NA	TRBJ2-7	TRBV6-1	CASSEAGIWGEKYF	TGTGCCAGCAGTGAAGCAGGGATATGGGGGGAGAAGTACTTC